This T cell receptor (beta chain) was retrieved from a study of radiotherapy plus CTLA-4 blockade in lung cancer. At the level of the study: Patients showed objective responses in under 20% of cases and disease control in 30% to 40%.

The method was immunoSEQ multiplex PCR; TCRdb's version includes in-frame clones alone and lacks a portion of them. Here the sample spans under 65,000 clones, around 75% being singletons. The sample here was peripheral blood, taken from a patient treated with radiotherapy plus ipilimumab. This receptor was taken from a human donor with non-small cell lung cancer who had a complete response to radiotherapy plus ipilimumab.

The CDR3 coding sequence is TGTGCCAGTAATCCCTATAGCAATCAGCCCCAGCATTTT. This sequence encodes CASNPYSNQPQHF. This chain joins TRBV19 and TRBJ1-5; D uncertain. Germline CDR1 reads LNHDA; CDR2 reads SQIVND (reference sequence). Trimming removed 7 bases from V and 0 bases from J, with 7 bases in between. CDR3 size: 13 residues.